This passage covers 18 T cell receptor beta chains from one sample sequenced in a study of blood T cell repertoires in COVID-19. Clones were sequenced by immunoSEQ multiplex PCR, and TCRdb holds only the in-frame ones, with some missing. This table holds 250,000 to 400,000 clones, around 88% found once. The material sequenced was peripheral blood. The receptors were gathered from a woman aged 25 to 39 with COVID-19, enrolled during active disease.

The chain recombines TRBV7-2 with TRBJ2-5; the match to TRBD2 covers 8 bases. V lost 5 bases and J lost 4; bases outside the gene matches: 12. CDR3 length: 16 residues. Germline CDR1 SGHTA, CDR2 FQGNSA. The CDR3: CASSPGGAFGGETQYF. The CDR3 bases are TGTGCCAGCAGCCCGGGAGGGGCCTTCGGGGGAGAGACCCAGTACTTC.

The chain links TRBV9 to TRBJ1-6; 8 positions agree with TRBD1. This CDR3 region has 14 residues. Germline-derived CDR1 and CDR2 are SGDLS and YYNGEE. Trimming took 4 bases from V and 7 from J; bases not matched to a gene: 4. This CDR3 is CASSTRQGNSPLHF. CDR3 DNA: TGTGCCAGCAGCACCCGACAGGGGAATTCACCCCTCCACTTT.

The count of this clone is one. The rearrangement links TRBV18 to TRBJ2-3; no firm D call. Trimming removed 2 bases from V and 7 bases from J, with 4 bases in between. Germline assignment: CDR1 KGHSH and CDR2 LQKENI. The CDR3 totals 11 residues. The chain's CDR3 is CASSPENTQYF. CDR3 sequence (DNA): TGTGCCAGCTCACCAGAGAATACGCAGTATTTT.

The rearrangement links TRBV15 to TRBJ1-6; D gene uncertain. This CDR3 contains 15 residues. From germline, CDR1 is LNHNV and CDR2 YYDKDF (reference sequence). V was pared by 0 bases and J by 14 bases, with 17 bases between. Here the CDR3 DNA reads TGTGCCACCAGCAGAGATTCTCGGGTCCTGGGTTCCCTCCACTTT. Its protein is CATSRDSRVLGSLHF.

The chain links TRBV5-6 to TRBJ1-6; perhaps TRBD1 as D (6 bases). Germline CDR1 SGHDT, CDR2 YYEEEE. This CDR3 has 17 amino acids. V was trimmed by 0 bases and J by 10 bases, leaving 20 bases between them. CDR3 protein: CASSLEGVGKRGSPLHF. CDR3 DNA: TGTGCCAGCAGCTTGGAAGGTGTTGGGAAAAGGGGGTCACCCCTCCACTTT.

This clone has a single count. The chain employs TRBV19 and TRBJ2-1, with D maybe TRBD1 (6 bases). This CDR3 contains 14 residues. Trimming took off 0 bases at V and 4 bases at J, with 7 bases between the two ends. Germline CDR1 is LNHDA and CDR2 is SQIVND (reference sequence). CDR3 nucleotide sequence: TGTGCCAGTAGTATAGATACAGGGTACAATGAGCAGTTCTTC. Its protein product is CASSIDTGYNEQFF.

The gene calls are TRBV5-4 and TRBJ2-3; a possible D gene is TRBD2 (5 bases). This CDR3 comprises 14 residues. Trimming shortened V by 0 bases and J by 1 base, and 6 bases separated the two germline ends. Germline CDR1 is SGHNT and CDR2 is YYREEE (reference sequence). This CDR3 reads CASSLAGGTDTQYF. DNA of the CDR3: TGTGCCAGCAGCTTGGCCGGGGGCACAGATACGCAGTATTTT.

V gene TRBV19 combines with J gene TRBJ2-2, with D uncertain. V was cut by 4 bases and J by 1 base, with 10 bases left in between. The CDR3 spans 15 residues. The germline gives CDR1 LNHDA, CDR2 SQIVND (reference sequence). CDR3 residues: CASSTPLRNTGELFF. The CDR3 DNA sequence: TGTGCCAGTAGTACGCCTTTGCGGAACACCGGGGAGCTGTTTTTT.

The V and J genes are TRBV7-9 and TRBJ2-1, with 10 bases matching TRBD1. The CDR3 is 16 amino acids. V lost 2 bases and J lost 8; bases outside the gene matches: 9. Looked up from germline, CDR1 is SEHNR and CDR2 is FQNEAQ (reference sequence). The CDR3 is CASSLPGQGILDEQFF. The CDR3 DNA sequence: TGTGCCAGCAGCTTACCGGGACAGGGGATTTTGGATGAGCAGTTCTTC.

The J gene is TRBJ2-3, the V gene TRBV24-1; TRBD2 aligns across 10 bases. Germline CDR1 KGHDR, CDR2 SFDVKD. The CDR3 loop spans 14 amino acids. V trimming: 5 bases; J trimming: 5 bases; junction bases outside the gene matches: 3. This CDR3 is CATSGASGGDTQYF. The CDR3 DNA is TGTGCCACCAGTGGAGCTAGCGGGGGAGATACGCAGTATTTT.

V usage is TRBV6-5 and J usage is TRBJ1-2; TRBD1 aligns across 8 bases. The germline CDR1 and CDR2 sequences are MNHEY and SVGAGI. The V segment lost 0 bases and the J segment 6 bases; nucleotides outside the gene matches: 9. The CDR3 spans 16 residues. For the CDR3, the DNA is TGTGCCAGCAGTTACTCGGCGGCCAGGGGGCTGGATGGCTACACCTTC. It specifies CASSYSAARGLDGYTF.

The V and J genes are TRBV6-6 and TRBJ1-2; D ambiguous. The length of the CDR3 is 16 residues. Looked up from germline, CDR1 is MNHNY and CDR2 is SVGAGI (reference sequence). The V and J ends lost 5 bases and 0 bases respectively, with 16 bases between them. The CDR3 DNA reads as TGTGCCAGCAGTATTGGGAGAGCCAGACCTAACTATGGCTACACCTTC. Its translation is CASSIGRARPNYGYTF.

CDR3 loop: CASSLGRGPGNTIYF. CDR3 in DNA: TGTGCCAGCAGCTTAGGCAGGGGGCCCGGAAACACCATATATTTT. J is TRBJ1-3 and V is TRBV11-2; 8 nucleotides agree with TRBD1. Per the germline V gene, CDR1 is SGHAT and CDR2 is FQNNGV. The CDR3 runs 15 residues. V shed 1 base and J 4 bases; nucleotides not matched to a gene: 3.

The chain employs TRBV6-4 and TRBJ1-1, with TRBD1 identical over 7 bases. This CDR3 spans 15 amino acids. Germline CDR1 MRHNA, CDR2 SNTAGT. The V and J ends lost 6 bases and 4 bases, in that order; junction bases with no gene match: 11. The CDR3 nucleotides read TGTGCCAGCAGAAATGAAGGGGGCGCAGGCACTGAAGCTTTCTTT. It specifies CASRNEGGAGTEAFF.

V is TRBV2 and J is TRBJ2-1, with 7 bases aligning to TRBD1. With 5 bases clipped from V and 9 bases from J, the junction kept 4 bases outside the gene matches. This CDR3 has 12 residues. CDR1 and CDR2 (germline): SNHLY, FYNNEI. CDR3 in amino acids: CASSQGVGEQFF. The CDR3, as DNA: TGTGCCAGCAGTCAGGGGGTCGGTGAGCAGTTCTTC. Together with reference TRBV2 and TRBJ2-1, the CDR3 gives the full variable domain: EPEVTQTPSHQVTQMGQEVILRCVPISNHLYFYWYRQILGQKVEFLVSFYNNEISEKSEIFDDQFSVERPDGSNFTLKIRSTKLEDSAMYFCASSQGVGEQFFGPGTRLTVL.

This clone was seen just once. This chain uses TRBV4-1 with TRBJ1-2, with TRBD1 matching 9 bases. The V gene's germline CDR1 is MGHRA and CDR2 YSYEKL. V shed 4 bases and J 8 bases; nucleotides not matched to a gene: 11. This CDR3 region has 15 residues. The CDR3 protein is CASSRPGQGLLGYTF. CDR3 sequence (DNA): TGCGCCAGCAGCCGTCCAGGACAGGGGTTGCTCGGCTACACCTTC.

The chain links TRBV12-3 or TRBV12-4 to TRBJ2-1; D unresolved. Trimming stripped 4 bases from V and 12 bases from J, with 10 bases between. This CDR3 is built from 11 residues. CDR3 nucleotide sequence: TGTGCCAGCAGTTACCTCGGGTCGCAGTTCTTC. This sequence encodes CASSYLGSQFF.

The rearrangement joins TRBV6-6 to TRBJ1-1; D gene unclear. The V end was cut by 3 bases, the J end by 2 bases, with 10 bases between. This CDR3 has 14 residues. From germline, CDR1 is MNHNY and CDR2 SVGAGI (reference sequence). The CDR3 DNA reads as TGTGCCAGCAGTTATACGAACAGCAACACTGAAGCTTTCTTT. This gives the protein CASSYTNSNTEAFF.